This T cell receptor (beta chain) was observed in a study of control samples from healthy donors and cancer patients (TCRdb year 2020). Libraries were constructed by the immunoSEQ multiplex PCR assay. TCRdb took this table from immuneACCESS and kept in-frame rearrangements with V and J called. Such tables lack part of the clones; where checked against another copy, unresolved V genes explain under half of the gap, and the rest is unexplained. This sample lists 2,600 or so clones; around 97% were detected once. The ten largest clones capture 1.5% to 2% of the sample. The CDR3 contains 13 residues, cysteine and phenylalanine counted. The retained sequence is limited to the CDR3, 39 bases, with the frame set at the first base. The germline V and J ends show losses of 7 bases and 2 bases respectively, and no gene match explains 1 base of the junction. Via the germline V gene, CDR1 is SNHLY and CDR2 FYNNEI.

In regard to this clone: There is no known antigen for this receptor. Per-base qualities were not stored, and no clone one base away is much larger.

Specimen: PBMCs. Recombination linked TRBV2 to TRBJ2-1, and 8 bases in between align with TRBD2. The sequence was collected from an older man with head and neck cancer. For the CDR3, the sequence is CASMTSAYNEQFF. The bases read TGTGCCAGCATGACTAGCGCCTACAATGAGCAGTTCTTC.